The next 29 T cell receptor beta chains were all read from a single sample in a study of cytomegalovirus exposure and HLA in healthy donors. This PCR relied on a set of 60 Vbeta primers and 13 Jbeta primers. Only in-frame clones appear in the TCRdb table, and some are missing; sequencing was by immunoSEQ multiplex PCR. The table lists under 150,000 clones. Sequenced input: PBMCs. These receptors all come from a woman aged 40 to 49 in good health and CMV-seronegative.

The chain links TRBV9 to TRBJ1-6, with 8 bases lining up with TRBD1. This CDR3 comprises 16 residues. V trimming: 3 bases; J trimming: 1 base; junction bases outside the gene matches: 3. Germline V lookup: CDR1 SGDLS, CDR2 YYNGEE. Written as DNA, the CDR3 is TGTGCCAGCAGCGAACAGGGGGGGTCCTATAATTCACCCCTCCACTTT. It yields the protein CASSEQGGSYNSPLHF.

This chain links TRBV6-5 with TRBJ2-1, with no clear D. The CDR3 spans 13 residues. Looked up from germline, CDR1 is MNHEY and CDR2 is SVGAGI. The V end was cut by 2 bases, the J end by 2 bases, with 4 bases between. This CDR3 reads CASSYDTYNEQFF. The CDR3 coding sequence is TGTGCCAGCAGTTACGACACCTACAATGAGCAGTTCTTC.

The J gene is TRBJ1-3, the V gene TRBV9; no definite D call. Germline V CDR1 and CDR2: SGDLS, YYNGEE. Trimming left V 4 bases short and J 0 bases short, with 20 bases between. The CDR3 contains 18 residues. CDR3 sequence reads: CASSSSPVGWSSGNTIYF. For the CDR3, the DNA is TGTGCCAGCAGCTCATCTCCGGTCGGATGGAGCTCTGGAAACACCATATATTTT.

V gene TRBV10-2 combines with J gene TRBJ2-1; 7 nucleotides agree with TRBD2. J was trimmed by 8 bases and V by 6 bases; bases with no gene match: 10. CDR1 WSHSY and CDR2 SAAADI come from the germline V gene. The CDR3 totals 14 residues. CDR3: CASRKRGVSDEQFF. CDR3 nucleotide sequence: TGCGCCAGCAGAAAGCGGGGAGTTAGTGATGAGCAGTTCTTC.

The CDR3 loop is CASSKGQLQANTGELFF. The CDR3 coding sequence is TGCGCCAGCAGCAAGGGACAGCTACAGGCGAACACCGGGGAGCTGTTTTTT. The V gene is TRBV5-1, the J gene TRBJ2-2, with 7 bases matching TRBD1. CDR3 length: 17 amino acids. J was trimmed by 0 bases and V by 4 bases; bases with no gene match: 9. Germline assignment: CDR1 SGHRS and CDR2 YFSETQ.

The chain joins TRBV11-1 to TRBJ2-3, with D possibly TRBD2 on 5 matching bases. V shed 8 bases and J shed 0 bases, with 12 bases lying between them. This CDR3 has 14 amino acids. The germline V gene has CDR1 SGHAT and CDR2 FQDESV (reference sequence). The CDR3 DNA reads TGTGCCAGCTCGGGAACGGCTAGCACAGATACGCAGTATTTT. Translating it yields CASSGTASTDTQYF.

The V gene is TRBV4-1, the J gene TRBJ2-5; no firm D call. The ends were cut back, 4 bases at V and 4 bases at J, with 13 bases in the middle. The CDR3 spans 14 residues. Germline CDR1 is MGHRA and CDR2 is YSYEKL. CDR3 amino acids: CASSRLFIGETQYF. CDR3 sequence (DNA): TGCGCCAGCAGCCGACTGTTTATAGGAGAGACCCAGTACTTC.

The V call is TRBV13, the J call TRBJ1-2; 7 nucleotides line up with TRBD1. The CDR3 is 14 residues long. J was trimmed by 6 bases and V by 5 bases; bases with no gene match: 9. Germline CDR1 PRHDT, CDR2 FYEKMQ (reference sequence). The CDR3 coding sequence is TGTGCCAGCAGCACACAGGGGCTGGGAGATGGCTACACCTTC. Amino acid sequence: CASSTQGLGDGYTF. Full variable domain (rest looked up from reference TRBV13 and TRBJ1-2): AAGVIQSPRHLIKEKRETATLKCYPIPRHDTVYWYQQGPGQDPQFLISFYEKMQSDKGSIPDRFSAQQFSDYHSELNMSSLELGDSALYFCASSTQGLGDGYTFGSGTRLTVV.

This sequence joins TRBV7-3 and TRBJ1-2; D gene uncertain. Germline loops: CDR1 SGHTA, CDR2 FQGTGA. The CDR3 totals 13 residues. V was pared by 5 bases and J by 8 bases, with 15 bases between. The CDR3 loop reads CASSPGEVTGYTF. CDR3 bases: TGTGCCAGCAGCCCCGGGGAAGTTACGGGCTACACCTTC.

The chain combines TRBV19 with TRBJ1-1; TRBD1 agrees at 8 bases. The junction had 12 bases not matched to a gene; V was cut back by 5 bases and J by 7 bases. Germline-derived CDR1 and CDR2 are LNHDA and SQIVND (reference sequence). This CDR3 has 15 residues. CDR3 sequence reads: CASSFLTGEGGEAFF. Written as DNA, the CDR3 is TGTGCCAGTAGTTTTTTGACAGGGGAAGGGGGTGAAGCTTTCTTT.

The chain employs TRBV5-1 and TRBJ2-7; D is undetermined. There are 13 residues in the CDR3. The germline V and J ends were trimmed by 0 bases and 6 bases, with 10 bases remaining between them. The germline CDR1 and CDR2 sequences are SGHRS and YFSETQ. CDR3 region: CASSLDPGSEQYV. DNA of the CDR3: TGCGCCAGCAGCTTGGACCCAGGCTCCGAGCAGTACGTC.

The chain carries TRBV5-4 and TRBJ1-5, with 7 bases aligning to TRBD1. J gave up 3 bases and V 2 bases, and 5 bases lay outside the gene matches. The germline gives CDR1 SGHNT, CDR2 YYREEE (reference sequence). The CDR3 sequence is 15 residues long. In nucleotides, the CDR3 is TGTGCCAGCAGCTTTGGCGGACAGGTCAATCAGCCCCAGCATTTT. Its protein is CASSFGGQVNQPQHF.

This chain links TRBV5-1 with TRBJ2-5; perhaps TRBD2 as D (6 bases). The germline V and J ends were trimmed by 3 bases and 3 bases, with 12 bases remaining between them. CDR1 is SGHRS, CDR2 YFSETQ, per germline. The CDR3 is 14 amino acids. The CDR3 reads CASSSPGLEETQYF. In nucleotides, the CDR3 is TGCGCCAGCAGCTCCCCGGGACTGGAAGAGACCCAGTACTTC.

The genes are TRBV9 and TRBJ1-2; 8 nucleotides match TRBD1. Losses at the gene ends were 5 bases for V and 4 bases for J; bases not matched to a gene: 13. Germline CDR1 is SGDLS and CDR2 is YYNGEE. The CDR3 consists of 16 residues. CDR3 residues: CASRKSPTGDLYGYTF. The CDR3 DNA is TGTGCCAGCAGGAAATCCCCGACAGGGGATCTCTATGGCTACACCTTC.

Here the CDR3 DNA reads TGTGCCAGCAGCCGGGACAGGGTAACTAATGAAAAACTGTTTTTT. This gives the protein CASSRDRVTNEKLFF. The rearrangement joins TRBV2 to TRBJ1-4; TRBD1 aligns across 9 bases. With V trimmed by 6 bases and J by 1 base, 3 bases remained unmatched. This CDR3 comprises 15 residues. Germline CDR1 reads SNHLY; CDR2 reads FYNNEI.

The rearrangement links TRBV7-2 to TRBJ1-5, with TRBD1 matching 7 bases. Germline CDR1 and CDR2: SGHTA and FQGNSA. Trimming at V came to 5 bases and at J to 3 bases, leaving 7 bases not matched to a gene. The CDR3 is 15 amino acids. The CDR3 loop reads CASSPQGRTNQPQHF. DNA for the CDR3: TGTGCCAGCAGCCCACAGGGGAGGACCAATCAGCCCCAGCATTTT.

The chain couples TRBV10-3 to TRBJ1-1; the match to TRBD1 covers 7 bases. This CDR3 has 14 amino acids. The V gene end was trimmed by 7 bases and the J gene end by 0 bases; junction bases not matched to a gene: 5. The germline V gene encodes CDR1 ENHRY and CDR2 SYGVKD. The CDR3 sequence: CAITEGGLNTEAFF. The CDR3 nucleotides are TGTGCCATCACGGAAGGGGGCCTGAACACTGAAGCTTTCTTT.

This chain links TRBV29-1 with TRBJ2-1; TRBD2 agrees at 10 bases. Trimming took 4 bases from V and 5 from J; bases not matched to a gene: 5. Germline V lookup: CDR1 SQVTM, CDR2 ANQGSEA. The CDR3 extends over 14 amino acids. CDR3 sequence reads: CSVVTLAGDNEQFF. CDR3 in DNA: TGCAGCGTTGTCACCCTAGCGGGGGACAATGAGCAGTTCTTC.

V usage is TRBV25-1 and J usage is TRBJ2-2, with D possibly matching TRBD2 (5 bases). The CDR3 spans 15 residues. Germline CDR1 reads MGHDK; CDR2 reads SYGVNS. The V end lost 6 bases, the J end lost 1 base, and 12 bases lay between the germline ends. This chain's CDR3 is CASRHGGLNTGELFF. CDR3 nucleotides: TGTGCCAGCAGACATGGAGGACTGAACACCGGGGAGCTGTTTTTT.

The genes are TRBV5-1 and TRBJ2-1; 9 nucleotides agree with TRBD2. Germline CDR1 is SGHRS and CDR2 is YFSETQ. V lost 5 bases to trimming and J lost 7 bases; unmatched junction nucleotides: 13. The CDR3 totals 16 residues. The CDR3: CASRTGRGGEMNEQFF. CDR3 sequence (DNA): TGCGCCAGCAGGACCGGGCGGGGGGGCGAAATGAATGAGCAGTTCTTC.

V is TRBV9 and J is TRBJ2-1; 7 bases match TRBD1. CDR1 and CDR2 from the germline V gene are SGDLS and YYNGEE. The CDR3 extends over 14 amino acids. Unmatched junction bases numbered 3, after V lost 0 bases and J lost 6 bases. The CDR3 reads CASSVVGDSNEQFF. Here the CDR3 DNA reads TGTGCCAGCAGCGTAGTTGGGGACAGCAATGAGCAGTTCTTC.

CDR3 amino acids: CASSLGGGAWEQYF. For the CDR3, the DNA is TGTGCCAGCAGTTTGGGCGGGGGGGCGTGGGAGCAGTACTTC. This rearrangement joins TRBV27 to TRBJ2-7, with 9 bases matching TRBD2. CDR1 is MNHEY and CDR2 is SMNVEV in the germline V gene (reference sequence). The V and J ends lost 3 bases and 7 bases, in that order; junction bases with no gene match: 7. The CDR3 has 14 residues.

The chain joins TRBV4-1 to TRBJ1-5; D might be TRBD1 (6 bases). CDR3 length: 15 amino acids. Germline CDR1 MGHRA, CDR2 YSYEKL. The germline V and J ends were trimmed by 0 bases and 5 bases, with 11 bases remaining between them. The CDR3 loop is CASSQDGGGDQPQHF. For the CDR3, the DNA is TGCGCCAGCAGCCAAGATGGGGGGGGCGATCAGCCCCAGCATTTT.

J is TRBJ2-3 and V is TRBV9; perhaps TRBD2 as D (6 bases). V dropped 3 bases and J dropped 2 bases, with 13 bases sitting between them. This CDR3 is 15 amino acids long. Germline V CDR1 and CDR2: SGDLS, YYNGEE. The CDR3 DNA is TGTGCCAGCAGCGGCGGGGACCCCTACACAGATACGCAGTATTTT. Translating it yields CASSGGDPYTDTQYF.

V gene TRBV6-6 combines with J gene TRBJ2-5; D not certain. The germline V and J ends were trimmed by 6 bases and 5 bases, with 10 bases remaining between them. The CDR3 length is 12 residues. Germline loops: CDR1 MNHNY, CDR2 SVGAGI (reference sequence). The DNA for the CDR3 is TGTGCCAGCAGCCCCTTTTTCGAGACCCAGTACTTC. As protein: CASSPFFETQYF.

This chain uses TRBV6-5 with TRBJ1-5; D remains unclear. Germline CDR1 is MNHEY and CDR2 is SVGAGI. The CDR3 extends over 12 amino acids. Trimming removed 2 bases at V and 5 bases at J, with 4 bases between. The CDR3 here is CASSYRHQPQHF. The CDR3, as DNA: TGTGCCAGCAGTTACCGTCATCAGCCCCAGCATTTT.

CDR3 in amino acids: CASKRDRGQETQYF. The CDR3 DNA follows: TGTGCCAGTAAGAGAGACAGGGGGCAGGAGACCCAGTACTTC. The V and J genes are TRBV19 and TRBJ2-5; 10 bases are shared with TRBD1. V lost 7 bases and J lost 5; bases outside the gene matches: 7. Per the germline V gene, CDR1 is LNHDA and CDR2 is SQIVND (reference sequence). The length of the CDR3 is 14 residues.

The chain has TRBV19 and TRBJ2-2; 7 nucleotides line up with TRBD1. Germline CDR1 is LNHDA and CDR2 is SQIVND (reference sequence). The CDR3 runs to 13 residues. The V and J ends lost 6 bases and 6 bases, in that order; junction bases with no gene match: 4. CDR3 region: CASRGTGAGELFF. DNA of the CDR3: TGTGCCAGTAGGGGTACAGGGGCCGGGGAGCTGTTTTTT. Together with reference TRBV19 and TRBJ2-2, the CDR3 gives the full variable domain: DGGITQSPKYLFRKEGQNVTLSCEQNLNHDAMYWYRQDPGQGLRLIYYSQIVNDFQKGDIAEGYSVSREKKESFPLTVTSAQKNPTAFYLCASRGTGAGELFFGEGSRLTVL.

The chain has TRBV5-1 and TRBJ1-2, with 9 bases aligning to TRBD1. V trimming: 3 bases; J trimming: 5 bases; junction bases outside the gene matches: 5. CDR3 length equals 14 residues. The germline V gene has CDR1 SGHRS and CDR2 YFSETQ. In DNA, the CDR3 is TGCGCCAGCAGCTCAGAGACAGGGGGGTATGGCTACACCTTC. It is translated as CASSSETGGYGYTF.